The T cell receptor (beta chain) described here comes from a study of shared clonotypes between healthy human individuals. Remarks on this clone: Its cognate antigen is unknown. The sample has other DNA sequences that encode this CDR3 too.

CD45RO-negative, CCR7-selected cells formed the naive CD8 fraction, which excluded terminally differentiated effector memory CD45RA+ cells. Recent acute infections and vaccinations were absent in the healthy HIV-negative adult donors. From germline, CDR1 is MNHEY and CDR2 SMNVEV (reference sequence). The V and J ends lost 3 bases and 0 bases respectively, with 15 bases between them. There are 16 residues in the CDR3. It was at deep level that the assay was run. The method was immunoSEQ multiplex PCR; TCRdb's version includes in-frame clones alone and lacks a portion of them. The top ten hold around 1.8% of the sample, which has about 2.1 million clones, 93% seen once. The study's findings and limits: As a rule, naive subsets had a larger estimated richness than memory subsets.

This rearrangement joins TRBV27 to TRBJ2-7; D may be TRBD2 (6 bases). The receptor comes from a man between 18 and 35 years old in good health. Some clones in this sample may be carry-over from other donors' samples. Specimen: naive CD8+ T cells from PBMCs. The CDR3 here is CASSFSAGPLSYEQYF. The CDR3, as DNA: TGTGCCAGCAGTTTTAGTGCGGGGCCCCTCTCCTACGAGCAGTACTTC.